This record looks at one T cell receptor beta chain sequence and its context. No antigen is known for it. This CDR3 has 18 amino acids. Germline CDR1 is SGHNT and CDR2 is YYREEE (reference sequence). The junction had 19 bases not matched to a gene; V was cut back by 5 bases and J by 4 bases. Second-dose intervals of approximately 4 or approximately 12 weeks were pooled. The data originate from a study of T cell responses to AZD1222 COVID-19 vaccine. General study points: Repertoire collection took place solely once the T cell response had peaked. Nearly half of spike-specific TCRs reportedly go after variant regions that carry no mutations. AZD1222 recipients seropositive at baseline numbered only six or seven.

The method was immunoSEQ multiplex PCR; TCRdb's version includes in-frame clones alone and lacks a portion of them. This sample has about 180,000 clones; about nine tenths occur once, and the top ten carry roughly 1.9%. J is TRBJ1-2 and V is TRBV5-4; 8 bases map to TRBD1. This receptor was taken from an adult who received the AZD1222 COVID-19 vaccine. The specimen comprised peripheral blood, sampled 28 days after the second AZD1222 dose. Written as DNA, the CDR3 is TGTGCCAGCAGGATGGGGTCGGGACAGGAATATTTTGGCTATGGCTACACCTTC. Translating it yields CASRMGSGQEYFGYGYTF. Drawing the rest from reference TRBV5-4 and TRBJ1-2, the complete variable domain is ETGVTQSPTHLIKTRGQQVTLRCSSQSGHNTVSWYQQALGQGPQFIFQYYREEENGRGNFPPRFSGLQFPNYSSELNVNALELDDSALYLCASRMGSGQEYFGYGYTFGSGTRLTVV.